This T cell receptor (beta chain) was obtained from a study of a mutant IDH1 vaccine in newly diagnosed glioma. Study information: Patients were pretreated with radiotherapy, temozolomide, or both, mostly both. Whole-study findings and limits: Pseudoprogression appeared unlinked to shifts in leading peripheral T cell clonotypes. Patients showed vaccine-induced immune responses at a rate of approximately 93%.

Turning to this clone: Its antigen is as yet unknown.

Per germline, CDR1 SEHNR and CDR2 FQNEAQ (reference sequence). Trimming took 1 base from V and 11 from J; bases not matched to a gene: 13. CDR3 size: 16 residues. The protocol was immunoSEQ multiplex PCR, while the TCRdb copy is restricted to in-frame clones and leaves out a portion. The data hold approximately 54,000 clones, with more than 80% observed a single time. This sample's time point: baseline, week 1 (first vaccination visit). The sample's treatment: pre-vaccination baseline after standard-of-care therapy. The astrocytomas were IDH1-mutant, ATRX-negative, and WHO grade 3 or 4. The receptor was isolated from a man between 18 and 29 years old with glioma. The chain uses TRBV7-9 and TRBJ2-7, with 11 bases that match TRBD2. The starting material was PBMCs, obtained from a glioma patient treated with radiotherapy, temozolomide or both. This chain's CDR3 is CASSLGVGTSGARKYF. As DNA, the CDR3 is TGTGCCAGCAGCTTAGGCGTAGGGACTAGCGGTGCGAGGAAGTACTTC.